The 22 T cell receptor beta chains given below trace back to one sample, sequenced in a study of cytomegalovirus exposure and HLA in healthy donors. PCR used 60 Vbeta primers and 13 Jbeta primers. Data came from immunoSEQ multiplex PCR; TCRdb stores just in-frame clones and leaves some out. The data hold 70,000 or so clones, with roughly four fifths observed a single time. The material sequenced was PBMCs. The source is a woman aged 55-69 years in good health and CMV-seropositive.

The chain employs TRBV5-6 and TRBJ2-2, with TRBD1 as a possible D gene (6 bases). Germline V gives CDR1 SGHDT, CDR2 YYEEEE. V was pared by 4 bases and J by 7 bases, with 14 bases between. CDR3 length equals 14 residues. The CDR3: CASSLRGRGGELFF. The CDR3 bases are TGTGCCAGCAGCCTCAGGGGACGAGGCGGGGAGCTGTTTTTT.

The V gene is TRBV14, the J gene TRBJ2-3; D possibly corresponds to TRBD2 (7 bases). Germline V lookup: CDR1 SGHDN, CDR2 FVKESK. Trimming took off 1 base at V and 2 bases at J, with 10 bases between the two ends. CDR3 length: 15 amino acids. CDR3 in DNA: TGTGCCAGCAGCCAAGTAGGGGGGGCCACAGATACGCAGTATTTT. It codes for CASSQVGGATDTQYF.

V usage is TRBV2 and J usage is TRBJ1-1, with D possibly matching TRBD1 (6 bases). CDR1 and CDR2 from the germline V gene are SNHLY and FYNNEI. The V end lost 6 bases, the J end lost 8 bases, and 10 bases lay between the germline ends. This CDR3 has 11 residues. The CDR3 region is CASRGGTEAFF. In DNA, the CDR3 is TGTGCCAGCAGGGGGGGGACAGAAGCTTTCTTT. The full variable domain, in which reference TRBV2 and TRBJ1-1 provide the parts outside the CDR3, is EPEVTQTPSHQVTQMGQEVILRCVPISNHLYFYWYRQILGQKVEFLVSFYNNEISEKSEIFDDQFSVERPDGSNFTLKIRSTKLEDSAMYFCASRGGTEAFFGQGTRLTVV.

A single count supports this clone. The chain employs TRBV27 and TRBJ1-2, with D perhaps TRBD1 (6 bases). The CDR3 consists of 12 residues. The V gene lost 5 bases and the J gene lost 7 bases, with 11 bases spanning the gap. Germline values: CDR1 MNHEY, CDR2 SMNVEV (reference sequence). The CDR3 DNA sequence: TGTGCCAGCAGTCTACAGGGATCTGGCTACACCTTC. Its translation: CASSLQGSGYTF.

The rearrangement uses TRBV2 and TRBJ1-1, with 8 bases identical to TRBD1. The J segment lost 0 bases and the V segment lost 4 bases, leaving 1 base of the junction unmatched. Germline loops: CDR1 SNHLY, CDR2 FYNNEI. This CDR3 region has 14 residues. In DNA, the CDR3 is TGTGCCAGCAGTGCGGACAGGGTGAACACTGAAGCTTTCTTT. It specifies CASSADRVNTEAFF.

The chain combines TRBV6-5 with TRBJ1-1, with TRBD1 as a possible D gene (6 bases). The CDR3 runs 15 residues. Looked up from germline, CDR1 is MNHEY and CDR2 is SVGAGI. Trimming stripped 4 bases from V and 2 bases from J, with 14 bases between. This CDR3 is CASSFQRTVNTEAFF. The DNA for the CDR3 is TGTGCCAGCAGTTTCCAAAGGACAGTAAACACTGAAGCTTTCTTT.

V is TRBV20-1 and J is TRBJ1-1, with no clear D. This CDR3 is 11 amino acids long. Trimming took off 7 bases at V and 1 base at J, with 7 bases between the two ends. Germline values: CDR1 DFQATT, CDR2 SNEGSKA (reference sequence). Here the CDR3 reads CSVRTNTEAFF. In DNA, the CDR3 is TGCAGTGTGAGAACGAACACTGAAGCTTTCTTT.

This clone came up a few times. This sequence joins TRBV6-1 and TRBJ1-5; 7 bases line up with TRBD1. Germline loops: CDR1 MNHNS, CDR2 SASEGT. This CDR3 has 15 amino acids. The ends lost 5 bases at V and 7 bases at J; junction bases unmatched: 11. As DNA, the CDR3 is TGTGCCAGCAGTAGAACAGGGGAATTGTGGCAGCCCCAGCATTTT. Its protein is CASSRTGELWQPQHF.

Of note for this clone: The final CDR3 position lacks the conserved phenylalanine or tryptophan, pointing to a likely read error. No DNA is shown, since the ends of the CDR3 on it are uncertain; the CDR3 is the one TCRdb lists. The chain couples TRBV6-1 to TRBJ1-2; TRBD1, the table's D call, lacks a check against the DNA. Germline-derived CDR1 and CDR2 are MNHNS and SASEGT. The CDR3 totals 15 residues, both ends included. The chain's CDR3 is CASSEGGTVNRKGTV.

V is TRBV5-4 and J is TRBJ1-6; D not certain. CDR1 and CDR2 from the germline V gene are SGHNT and YYREEE (reference sequence). Trimming took off 0 bases at V and 7 bases at J, with 8 bases between the two ends. The CDR3 runs to 14 residues. The CDR3 region is CASSLGRKNSPLHF. CDR3 DNA: TGTGCCAGCAGCTTGGGCAGAAAGAATTCACCCCTCCACTTT.

The chain links TRBV5-4 to TRBJ2-2; 11 bases align to TRBD2. There are 16 residues in the CDR3. The V gene end was trimmed by 0 bases and the J gene end by 4 bases; junction bases not matched to a gene: 2. Germline values: CDR1 SGHNT, CDR2 YYREEE (reference sequence). CDR3 nucleotides: TGTGCCAGCAGCTTGGGGCTAGCGGGGGGCACCGGGGAGCTGTTTTTT. It is translated as CASSLGLAGGTGELFF.

The chain joins TRBV29-1 to TRBJ1-2, with D tentatively TRBD1 (6 bases). Germline V gene sequence: CDR1 SQVTM, CDR2 ANQGSEA. The CDR3 extends over 14 amino acids. Trimming left V 6 bases short and J 4 bases short, with 18 bases between. CDR3 protein: CSVTSGGLTYGYTF. DNA for the CDR3: TGCAGCGTGACCTCGGGGGGCTTAACCTATGGCTACACCTTC. The full variable domain, in which reference TRBV29-1 and TRBJ1-2 provide the parts outside the CDR3, is SAVISQKPSRDICQRGTSLTIQCQVDSQVTMMFWYRQQPGQSLTLIATANQGSEATYESGFVIDKFPISRPNLTFSTLTVSNMSPEDSSIYLCSVTSGGLTYGYTFGSGTRLTVV.

The rearrangement uses TRBV6-5 and TRBJ2-3, with D uncertain. The CDR3 loop spans 15 amino acids. Trimming took 7 bases from V and 0 from J, leaving 14 bases between them. Germline V gene lookup returns CDR1 MNHEY and CDR2 SVGAGI. The CDR3 spells CASTLLTPSTDTQYF. In nucleotides, the CDR3 is TGTGCCAGCACTCTCTTGACACCTAGCACAGATACGCAGTATTTT.

The chain recombines TRBV30 with TRBJ1-2; 11 positions match TRBD1. Trimming cost V 4 bases and J 4 bases; bases outside gene matches: 8. The germline gives CDR1 GTSNPN, CDR2 SVGIG (reference sequence). CDR3 length: 15 amino acids. CDR3 DNA sequence: TGTGCCTGGATTACCGGGACAGGGGGTCGCTATGGCTACACCTTC. Its translation is CAWITGTGGRYGYTF.

In its sample, this clone was seen once. The CDR3 region has the DNA TGCGCCAGCAGCTTCTTGACAGGATCAACAGATACGCAGTATTTT. Translating gives CASSFLTGSTDTQYF. This chain uses TRBV5-1 with TRBJ2-3, with a possible D match to TRBD1 (6 bases). Trimming took 2 bases from V and 3 from J, leaving 13 bases between them. The CDR3 sequence is 15 residues long. CDR1 is SGHRS and CDR2 is YFSETQ in the germline V gene.

The genes are TRBV5-1 and TRBJ2-5; TRBD1 agrees at 12 bases. Germline V lookup: CDR1 SGHRS, CDR2 YFSETQ. The CDR3 covers 16 residues. The V and J ends lost 3 bases and 2 bases, in that order; junction bases with no gene match: 5. The CDR3 nucleotides are TGCGCCAGCAGCTCCGGGACAGGGGGCTATCAAGAGACCCAGTACTTC. Translation gives CASSSGTGGYQETQYF.

The V and J genes are TRBV15 and TRBJ2-1, with 12 nucleotides matching TRBD2. V lost 5 bases, J lost 8 bases, and 10 bases stayed unmatched. The CDR3 has 16 residues. Germline CDR1 and CDR2: LNHNV and YYDKDF (reference sequence). The CDR3 DNA reads as TGTGCCACCAGCCCCGAGGTACTAGCGGGGGGCTATGAGCAGTTCTTC. Its translation is CATSPEVLAGGYEQFF. The full variable domain, with the rest looked up from reference TRBV15 and TRBJ2-1, is DAMVIQNPRYQVTQFGKPVTLSCSQTLNHNVMYWYQQKSSQAPKLLFHYYDKDFNNEADTPDNFQSRRPNTSFCFLDIRSPGLGDTAMYLCATSPEVLAGGYEQFFGPGTRLTVL.

For this clone: Its ends do not fully match the called genes, so a read error is possible. The sample holds other DNA sequences that translate to the same CDR3. The chain links TRBV11-2 to TRBJ1-2, with 12 positions matching TRBD1. Germline V lookup: CDR1 SGHAT, CDR2 FQNNGV. The CDR3 spans 15 residues. The CDR3 protein is CASSLGTGGVYGYTF. DNA of the CDR3: TGCGCCAGCAGCTTAGGGACAGGGGGCGTCTATGGCTACACCTTC.

This rearrangement joins TRBV7-2 to TRBJ1-5; D is ambiguous. This CDR3 is built from 15 residues. Germline lookup yields CDR1 SGHTA and CDR2 FQGNSA. Trimming pared 5 bases from V and 5 bases from J, leaving 16 bases between. This chain's CDR3 is CASSLSRGGHQPQHF. The CDR3 nucleotides read TGTGCCAGCAGCCTCTCGCGTGGAGGCCATCAGCCCCAGCATTTT.

CDR3 loop: CASSISRGGATEAFF. CDR3 DNA sequence: TGTGCCAGTAGTATTTCTAGGGGAGGGGCCACTGAAGCTTTCTTT. The gene calls are TRBV19 and TRBJ1-1, with D possibly matching TRBD1 (5 bases). Trimming removed 3 bases at V and 4 bases at J, with 15 bases between. The germline V gene has CDR1 LNHDA and CDR2 SQIVND (reference sequence). The CDR3 spans 15 residues. Based on the CDR3 plus reference TRBV19 and TRBJ1-1, the full variable domain is DGGITQSPKYLFRKEGQNVTLSCEQNLNHDAMYWYRQDPGQGLRLIYYSQIVNDFQKGDIAEGYSVSREKKESFPLTVTSAQKNPTAFYLCASSISRGGATEAFFGQGTRLTVV.

This clone was seen more than once but under ten times. The chain recombines TRBV5-1 with TRBJ1-1, with D perhaps TRBD1 (5 bases). The CDR3 length is 21 residues. V lost 4 bases and J 0 bases, leaving 31 bases between the germline ends. Germline CDR1 SGHRS, CDR2 YFSETQ. As DNA, the CDR3 is TGCGCCAGCAGCGGCGGGGATTACTGGGGCAGCGGGCGGACAATGAACACTGAAGCTTTCTTT. This codes for CASSGGDYWGSGRTMNTEAFF.

In DNA, the CDR3 is TGTGCCAGCAGCCCGCCTGGACTAGTCGCCGATGAGCAGTTCTTC. This codes for CASSPPGLVADEQFF. The V gene is TRBV7-6, the J gene TRBJ2-1; 7 nucleotides line up with TRBD2. V gave up 5 bases and J gave up 8 bases; unmatched junction bases: 12. Germline V gene sequence: CDR1 SGHVS, CDR2 FNYEAQ. The CDR3 loop spans 15 amino acids. Variable domain in full (rest from reference TRBV7-6 and TRBJ2-1): GAGVSQSPRYKVTKRGQDVALRCDPISGHVSLYWYRQALGQGPEFLTYFNYEAQQDKSGLPNDRFSAERPEGSISTLTIQRTEQRDSAMYRCASSPPGLVADEQFFGPGTRLTVL.